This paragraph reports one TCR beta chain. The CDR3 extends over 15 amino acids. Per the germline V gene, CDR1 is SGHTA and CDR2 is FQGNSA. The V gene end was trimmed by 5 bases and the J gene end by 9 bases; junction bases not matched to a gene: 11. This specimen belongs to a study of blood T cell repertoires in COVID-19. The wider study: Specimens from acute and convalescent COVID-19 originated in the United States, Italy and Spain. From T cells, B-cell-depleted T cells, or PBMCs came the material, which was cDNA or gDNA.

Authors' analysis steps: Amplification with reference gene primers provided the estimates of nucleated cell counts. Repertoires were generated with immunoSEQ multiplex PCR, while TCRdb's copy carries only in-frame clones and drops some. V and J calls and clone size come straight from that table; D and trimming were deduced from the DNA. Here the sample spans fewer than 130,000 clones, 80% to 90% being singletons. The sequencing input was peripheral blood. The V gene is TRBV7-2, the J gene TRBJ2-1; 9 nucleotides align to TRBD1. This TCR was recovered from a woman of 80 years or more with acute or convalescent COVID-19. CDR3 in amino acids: CASSTRDRVFREQFF. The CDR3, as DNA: TGTGCCAGCAGCACCCGGGACAGGGTATTTCGTGAGCAGTTCTTC.